The clone carrying this TCR beta chain appeared a few times. The antigen is not known. RNA transcripts served as the template for amplifying TCR beta CDR3 regions. Carried out on the TCR CDR3, a first-round RT-PCR used the HTBI primer set. TCRdb reprocessed the multiplex PCR reads via MiXCR and lists one record per CDR3 protein. The sample carries 360,000 or so distinct CDR3 sequences, around 15% recorded once. This sample was taken from a study of T cells in Graves' hyperthyroidism and ophthalmopathy. Each ophthalmopathy patient scored at least 3 on the Clinical Activity Score and at least 4 on NOSPECS grade, with duration under 3 months. The diagnostic basis comprised clinical symptoms, serum thyroxine and TRAb, thyroid ultrasound and orbital computed tomography. The study, taken as a whole, reports: Stable hyperthyroidism was told apart from ophthalmopathy by a model built on 13 V-J features.

Germline V gene data show CDR1 as SGHKS and CDR2 as YYEKEE (reference sequence). Trimming pared 4 bases from V and 3 bases from J, leaving 11 bases between. CDR3 size: 15 residues. The TCR was taken from a woman aged 60-70 years with Graves' ophthalmopathy. The sequencing sample was made of blood. The chain is built from TRBV5-5 and TRBJ1-6, with TRBD1 as a possible D gene (5 bases). This CDR3 reads CASSPGQNYNSPLHF. CDR3 in DNA: TGTGCCAGCAGCCCTGGACAAAACTATAATTCACCCCTCCACTTT.